The TCR beta chain described here comes from a study of blood T cell repertoires in COVID-19. Across the study: Sites in the United States, Italy and Spain provided acute and convalescent COVID-19 samples. Sources were T cells, B-cell-depleted T cells, or PBMCs; the material itself was cDNA or gDNA.

Original analysis: Amplification of reference gene primers was used by the study to estimate nucleated cell counts. Method: immunoSEQ multiplex PCR; TCRdb's copy keeps in-frame clones and lacks some. That table furnishes V, J and clone size, whereas the DNA furnished D and trimming. The sample gives 50,000 or so clones, 82% of which show up once; around 10% is in the top ten. It was during active infection that Seattle patients were enrolled and then longitudinally followed. The V gene's germline CDR1 is MNHEY and CDR2 SVGAGI. This CDR3 is 15 amino acids long. Germline trimming cut 6 bases from V and 4 bases from J; bases unmatched to any gene: 8.

The sequenced material came from peripheral blood. The clonotype originates from an elderly man with COVID-19, enrolled during active disease. The chain carries TRBV6-5 and TRBJ1-2; 10 bases agree with TRBD1. The DNA of the CDR3 is TGTGCCAGCAGGATGGGACAGGGGAGTGGCTATGGCTACACCTTC. It encodes CASRMGQGSGYGYTF.